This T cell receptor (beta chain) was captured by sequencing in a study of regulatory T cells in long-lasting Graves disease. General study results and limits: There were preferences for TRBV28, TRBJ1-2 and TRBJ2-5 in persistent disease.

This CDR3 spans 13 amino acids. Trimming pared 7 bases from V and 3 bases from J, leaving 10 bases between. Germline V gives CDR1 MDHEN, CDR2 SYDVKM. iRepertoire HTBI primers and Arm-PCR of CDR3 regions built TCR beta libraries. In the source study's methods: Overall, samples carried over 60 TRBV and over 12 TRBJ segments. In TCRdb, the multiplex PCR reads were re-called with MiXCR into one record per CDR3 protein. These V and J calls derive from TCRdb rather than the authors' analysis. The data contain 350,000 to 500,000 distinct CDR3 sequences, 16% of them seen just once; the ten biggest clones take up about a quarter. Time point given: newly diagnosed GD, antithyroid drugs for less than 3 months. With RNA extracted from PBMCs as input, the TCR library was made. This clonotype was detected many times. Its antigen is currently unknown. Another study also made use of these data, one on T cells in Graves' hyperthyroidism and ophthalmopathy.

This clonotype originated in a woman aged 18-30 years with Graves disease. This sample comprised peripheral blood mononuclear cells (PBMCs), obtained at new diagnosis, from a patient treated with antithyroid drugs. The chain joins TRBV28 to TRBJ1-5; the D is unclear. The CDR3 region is CASIYGSNQPQHF. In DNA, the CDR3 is TGTGCCAGCATTTACGGTTCCAATCAGCCCCAGCATTTT.